This T cell receptor (beta chain) is from a study of cytomegalovirus exposure and HLA in healthy donors. Only in-frame clones appear in the TCRdb table, and some are missing; sequencing was by immunoSEQ multiplex PCR. The sample contains 98,000 or so clones, approximately 85% of which appear only once. The CDR3 has 17 residues. The V and J ends lost 3 bases and 5 bases, in that order; junction bases with no gene match: 13. The germline CDR1 and CDR2 sequences are KGHSY and FQNENV. Regarding the study as a whole: Specificity for CMV antigens was confirmed in vitro for a few of the CMV-associated chains. The study labeled approximately 150 TCR beta chains cytomegalovirus-associated. Most TCR sequences were uncommon, yet certain public TCRs appeared in many donors.

This clone was seen a single time. Its antigen remains unidentified. This sequence joins TRBV16 and TRBJ1-5, with TRBD1 matching over 7 bases. This TCR came from a woman under 30 in good health and CMV-seronegative. The source material was PBMCs. CDR3 loop: CASSHAGRGRGDQPQHF. The CDR3 bases are TGTGCCAGCAGCCATGCGGGGCGCGGCAGGGGGGATCAGCCCCAGCATTTT. Full variable domain (missing parts from reference TRBV16 and TRBJ1-5): GEEVAQTPKHLVRGEGQKAKLYCAPIKGHSYVFWYQQVLKNEFKFLISFQNENVFDETGMPKERFSAKCLPNSPCSLEIQATKLEDSAVYFCASSHAGRGRGDQPQHFGDGTRLSIL.